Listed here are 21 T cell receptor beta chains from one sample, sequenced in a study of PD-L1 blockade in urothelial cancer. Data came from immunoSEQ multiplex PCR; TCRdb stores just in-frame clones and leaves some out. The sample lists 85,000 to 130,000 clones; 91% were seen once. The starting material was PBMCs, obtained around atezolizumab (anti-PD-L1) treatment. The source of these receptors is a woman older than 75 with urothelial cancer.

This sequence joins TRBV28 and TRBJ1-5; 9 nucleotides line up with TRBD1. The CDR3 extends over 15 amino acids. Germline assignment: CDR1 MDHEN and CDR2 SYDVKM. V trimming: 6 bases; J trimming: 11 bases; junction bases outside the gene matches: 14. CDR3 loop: CASSPTDRGGLAQHF. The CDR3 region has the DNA TGTGCCAGCAGCCCGACCGACAGGGGGGGTTTGGCCCAGCATTTT.

The CDR3: CASSPRSSGSITGELFF. For the CDR3, the DNA is TGTGCCAGCAGCCCGAGGTCTAGCGGGAGTATCACCGGGGAGCTGTTTTTT. The chain links TRBV9 to TRBJ2-2; TRBD2 matches at 10 bases. Per germline, CDR1 SGDLS and CDR2 YYNGEE. V shed 4 bases and J 4 bases; nucleotides not matched to a gene: 10. This CDR3 comprises 17 residues. Using reference TRBV9 and TRBJ2-2 for the parts outside the CDR3, the full variable domain is DSGVTQTPKHLITATGQRVTLRCSPRSGDLSVYWYQQSLDQGLQFLIQYYNGEERAKGNILERFSAQQFPDLHSELNLSSLELGDSALYFCASSPRSSGSITGELFFGEGSRLTVL.

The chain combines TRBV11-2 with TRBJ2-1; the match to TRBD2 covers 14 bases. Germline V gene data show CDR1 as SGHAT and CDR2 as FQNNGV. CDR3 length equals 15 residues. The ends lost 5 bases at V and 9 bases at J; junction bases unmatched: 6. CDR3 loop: CASSEGLAGAGEQFF. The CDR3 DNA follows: TGTGCCAGCAGCGAGGGACTAGCGGGAGCTGGTGAGCAGTTCTTC.

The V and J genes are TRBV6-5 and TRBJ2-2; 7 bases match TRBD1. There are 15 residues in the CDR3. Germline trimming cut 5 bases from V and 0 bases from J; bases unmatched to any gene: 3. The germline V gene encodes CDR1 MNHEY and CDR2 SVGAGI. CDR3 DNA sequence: TGTGCCAGCAGTCCCGGGACAGCGAACACCGGGGAGCTGTTTTTT. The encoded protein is CASSPGTANTGELFF.

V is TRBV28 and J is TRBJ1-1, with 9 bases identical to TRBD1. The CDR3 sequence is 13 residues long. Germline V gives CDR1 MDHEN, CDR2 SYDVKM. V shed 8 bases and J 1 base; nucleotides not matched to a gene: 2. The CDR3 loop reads CASQGQGNTEAFF. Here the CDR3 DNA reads TGTGCCAGCCAGGGACAGGGGAACACTGAAGCTTTCTTT.

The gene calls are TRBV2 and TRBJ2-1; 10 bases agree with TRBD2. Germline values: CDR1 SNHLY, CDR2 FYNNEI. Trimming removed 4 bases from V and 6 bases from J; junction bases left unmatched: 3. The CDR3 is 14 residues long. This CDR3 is CASSVEREGNEQFF. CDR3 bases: TGTGCCAGCAGTGTGGAGCGGGAGGGCAATGAGCAGTTCTTC. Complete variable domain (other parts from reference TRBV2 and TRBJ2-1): EPEVTQTPSHQVTQMGQEVILRCVPISNHLYFYWYRQILGQKVEFLVSFYNNEISEKSEIFDDQFSVERPDGSNFTLKIRSTKLEDSAMYFCASSVEREGNEQFFGPGTRLTVL.

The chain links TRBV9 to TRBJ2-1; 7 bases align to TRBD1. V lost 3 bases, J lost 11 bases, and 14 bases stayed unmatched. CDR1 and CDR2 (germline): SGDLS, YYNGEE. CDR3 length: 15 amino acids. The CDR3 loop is CASSENSGTDLKQFF. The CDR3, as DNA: TGTGCCAGCAGCGAAAACTCCGGGACAGACCTAAAGCAGTTCTTC.

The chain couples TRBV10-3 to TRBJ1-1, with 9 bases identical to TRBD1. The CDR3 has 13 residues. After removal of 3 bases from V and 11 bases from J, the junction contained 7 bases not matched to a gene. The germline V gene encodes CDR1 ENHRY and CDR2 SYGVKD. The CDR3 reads CAISDTGGAEAFF. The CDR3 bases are TGTGCCATCAGTGACACAGGGGGCGCGGAGGCTTTCTTT.

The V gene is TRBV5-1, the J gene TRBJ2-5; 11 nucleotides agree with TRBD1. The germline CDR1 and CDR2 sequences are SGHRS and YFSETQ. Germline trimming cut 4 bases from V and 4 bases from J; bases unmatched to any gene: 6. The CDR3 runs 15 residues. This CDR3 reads CASSPGQGALETQYF. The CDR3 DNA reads TGCGCCAGCAGCCCCGGACAGGGGGCTCTAGAGACCCAGTACTTC.

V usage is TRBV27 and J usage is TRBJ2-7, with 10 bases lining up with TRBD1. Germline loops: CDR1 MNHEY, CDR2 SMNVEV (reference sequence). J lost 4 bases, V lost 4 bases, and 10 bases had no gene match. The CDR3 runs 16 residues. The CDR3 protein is CASSSPGTGANYEQYF. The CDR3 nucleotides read TGTGCCAGCAGTTCGCCGGGGACAGGGGCGAATTACGAGCAGTACTTC.

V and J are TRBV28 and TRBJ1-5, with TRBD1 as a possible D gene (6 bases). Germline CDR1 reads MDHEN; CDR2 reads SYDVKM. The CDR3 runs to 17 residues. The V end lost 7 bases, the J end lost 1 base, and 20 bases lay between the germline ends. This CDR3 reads CASTKRPRGRSNQPQHF. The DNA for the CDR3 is TGTGCCAGCACCAAACGCCCCAGGGGACGAAGCAATCAGCCCCAGCATTTT.

The CDR3 nucleotides read TGTGCCAGCAGCTCGAGGACTGGAGGCGCGACCCAGTACTTC. This gives the protein CASSSRTGGATQYF. V gene TRBV11-2 combines with J gene TRBJ2-5; possible D gene TRBD2, 5 bases. V dropped 4 bases and J dropped 7 bases, with 16 bases sitting between them. The CDR3 runs 14 residues. Germline lookup yields CDR1 SGHAT and CDR2 FQNNGV.

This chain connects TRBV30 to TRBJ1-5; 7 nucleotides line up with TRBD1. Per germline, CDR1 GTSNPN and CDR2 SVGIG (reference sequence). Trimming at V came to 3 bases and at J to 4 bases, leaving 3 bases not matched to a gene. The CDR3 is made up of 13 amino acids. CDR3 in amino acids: CAWSLQGNQPQHF. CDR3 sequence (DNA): TGTGCCTGGAGCCTACAGGGGAATCAGCCCCAGCATTTT.

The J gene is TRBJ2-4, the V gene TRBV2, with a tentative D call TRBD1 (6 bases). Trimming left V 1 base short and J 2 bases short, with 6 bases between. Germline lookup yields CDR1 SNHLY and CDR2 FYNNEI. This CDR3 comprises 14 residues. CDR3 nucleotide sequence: TGTGCCAGCAGTGAAGGGGGGCCCAAAAACATTCAGTACTTC. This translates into CASSEGGPKNIQYF.

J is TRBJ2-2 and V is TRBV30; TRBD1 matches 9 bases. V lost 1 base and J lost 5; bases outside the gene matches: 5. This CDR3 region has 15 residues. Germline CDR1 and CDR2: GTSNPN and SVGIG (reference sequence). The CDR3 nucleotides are TGTGCCTGGAGTGCGGGACAGGGTTGGACCGGGGAGCTGTTTTTT. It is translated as CAWSAGQGWTGELFF.

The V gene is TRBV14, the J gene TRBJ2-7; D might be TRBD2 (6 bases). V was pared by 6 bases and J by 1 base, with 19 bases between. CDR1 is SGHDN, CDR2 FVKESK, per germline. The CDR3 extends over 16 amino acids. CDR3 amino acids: CASSRIAGTYSYEQYF. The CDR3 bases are TGTGCCAGCAGTCGGATAGCCGGGACTTATTCCTACGAGCAGTACTTC.

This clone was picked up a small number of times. CDR3 sequence: CASSLDAGPNQPQHF. CDR3 nucleotides: TGCGCCAGCAGCTTGGACGCGGGGCCCAATCAGCCCCAGCATTTT. The chain recombines TRBV5-1 with TRBJ1-5; tentatively, D is TRBD1 (5 bases). The germline V and J ends were trimmed by 0 bases and 3 bases, with 10 bases remaining between them. Germline V gene data show CDR1 as SGHRS and CDR2 as YFSETQ. The CDR3 is 15 residues long.

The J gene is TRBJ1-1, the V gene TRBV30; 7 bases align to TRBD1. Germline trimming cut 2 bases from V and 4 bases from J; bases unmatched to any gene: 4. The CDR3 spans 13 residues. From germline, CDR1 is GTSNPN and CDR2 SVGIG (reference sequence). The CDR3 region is CAWSPPGGTEAFF. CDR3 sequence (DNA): TGTGCCTGGAGTCCCCCAGGGGGCACTGAAGCTTTCTTT.

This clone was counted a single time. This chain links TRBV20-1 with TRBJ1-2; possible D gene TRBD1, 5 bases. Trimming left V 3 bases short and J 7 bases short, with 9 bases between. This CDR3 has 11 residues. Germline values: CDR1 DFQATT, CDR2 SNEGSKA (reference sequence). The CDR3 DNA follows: TGCAGTGCTAGTCAGGGCTCTGGCTACACCTTC. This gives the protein CSASQGSGYTF.

The CDR3: CASSPGAITGVNAEQYF. For the CDR3, the DNA is TGTGCCAGCTCACCAGGGGCGATAACGGGAGTGAATGCCGAGCAGTACTTC. The chain carries TRBV18 and TRBJ2-7; a possible D gene is TRBD2 (6 bases). The germline V gene has CDR1 KGHSH and CDR2 LQKENI. Trimming removed 2 bases at V and 6 bases at J, with 23 bases between. This CDR3 spans 17 amino acids.

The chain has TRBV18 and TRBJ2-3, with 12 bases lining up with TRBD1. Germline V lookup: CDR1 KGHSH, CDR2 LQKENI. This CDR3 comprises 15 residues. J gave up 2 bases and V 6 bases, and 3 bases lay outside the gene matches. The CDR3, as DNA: TGTGCCAGCTCCGGGACAGGGGGCCACACAGATACGCAGTATTTT. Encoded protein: CASSGTGGHTDTQYF.